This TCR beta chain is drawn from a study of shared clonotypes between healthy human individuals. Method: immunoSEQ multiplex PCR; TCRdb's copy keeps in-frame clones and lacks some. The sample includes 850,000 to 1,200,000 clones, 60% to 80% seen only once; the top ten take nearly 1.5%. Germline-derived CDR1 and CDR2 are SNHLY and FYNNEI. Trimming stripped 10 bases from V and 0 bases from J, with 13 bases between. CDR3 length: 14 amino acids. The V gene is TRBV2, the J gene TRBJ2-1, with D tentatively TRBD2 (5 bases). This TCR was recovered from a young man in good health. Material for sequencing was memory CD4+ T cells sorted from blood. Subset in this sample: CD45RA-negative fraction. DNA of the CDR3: TGTGCCACTACCCGAGGGCTCTCCTACAATGAGCAGTTCTTC. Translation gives CATTRGLSYNEQFF.